These 7 T cell receptor beta chains originate from one sample sequenced in a study of blood T cell repertoires in COVID-19. Data came from immunoSEQ multiplex PCR; TCRdb stores just in-frame clones and leaves some out. Of about 200,000 clones detected, 92% appear once; the ten largest clones hold 0.65% to 0.85%. What was sequenced was peripheral blood. The receptors originated from a man aged 60 to 75 with COVID-19, enrolled during active disease.

This clone came up once. The chain uses TRBV2 and TRBJ1-6; 9 bases match TRBD1. The CDR3 has 15 residues. Trimming at V came to 0 bases and at J to 7 bases, leaving 1 base not matched to a gene. CDR1 and CDR2 (germline): SNHLY, FYNNEI. CDR3 nucleotide sequence: TGTGCCAGCAGTGAAGCCGGGACAGGGAATTCACCCCTCCACTTT. Translating it yields CASSEAGTGNSPLHF.

Only one count was recorded for this clone. This rearrangement joins TRBV3-1 (or the pseudogene TRBV3-2) to TRBJ1-5, with D tentatively TRBD1 (6 bases). The CDR3 runs to 15 residues. Trimming removed 3 bases at V and 0 bases at J, with 9 bases between. Looked up from germline, CDR1 is LGHDT and CDR2 is YNNKEL (reference sequence). The CDR3 coding sequence is TGTGCCAGCAGCCACGGCAGGGGTAGCAATCAGCCCCAGCATTTT. Residues: CASSHGRGSNQPQHF.

The gene calls are TRBV5-4 and TRBJ2-7, with D perhaps matching TRBD2 (6 bases). There are 15 residues in the CDR3. Germline CDR1 reads SGHNT; CDR2 reads YYREEE (reference sequence). V was shortened by 0 bases and J by 6 bases, with 16 bases between the two germline ends. CDR3 region: CASSLGGGVSGEQYF. The CDR3 DNA sequence: TGTGCCAGCAGCTTGGGGGGCGGGGTCTCGGGCGAGCAGTACTTC.

The chain recombines TRBV5-1 with TRBJ1-6; D ambiguous. Germline V gene lookup returns CDR1 SGHRS and CDR2 YFSETQ. Trimming removed 4 bases from V and 0 bases from J, with 17 bases in between. The CDR3 has 18 residues. This chain's CDR3 is CASSPGTRPSSYNSPLHF. The CDR3 DNA follows: TGCGCCAGCAGCCCCGGTACCCGTCCTTCCTCCTATAATTCACCCCTCCACTTT.

The chain combines TRBV19 with TRBJ2-1; 13 bases are a match to TRBD2. CDR3 length equals 15 residues. V lost 3 bases, J lost 15 bases, and 11 bases stayed unmatched. Germline CDR1 reads LNHDA; CDR2 reads SQIVND (reference sequence). The CDR3 bases are TGTGCCAGTAGTATTCGGCGGGGGACTAGCGGGATGTGGTTCTTC. As protein: CASSIRRGTSGMWFF.

The count of this clone is one. This rearrangement joins TRBV12-3 or TRBV12-4 to TRBJ2-7, with no clear D. The CDR3 is 12 residues long. V shed 2 bases and J shed 7 bases, with 9 bases lying between them. Here the CDR3 DNA reads TGTGCCAGCAGTTTAAGGTTGAGGGAGCAGTACTTC. Translating gives CASSLRLREQYF.

V gene TRBV6-2 or TRBV6-3 combines with J gene TRBJ2-1; TRBD2 is a possible D gene (6 bases). This CDR3 has 15 residues. Germline V gives CDR1 MNHEY, CDR2 SVGEGT. Trimming removed 6 bases from V and 0 bases from J, with 12 bases in between. The CDR3 loop reads CASSQGLISYNEQFF. Here the CDR3 DNA reads TGTGCCAGCAGCCAAGGACTAATCTCCTACAATGAGCAGTTCTTC.